One and the same sample provided the 27 T cell receptor beta chains below, sequenced in a study of cytomegalovirus exposure and HLA in healthy donors. The PCR was carried out with 60 Vbeta primers and 13 Jbeta primers. Some clones are missing from TCRdb's copy, which holds only in-frame ones; the method was immunoSEQ multiplex PCR. The sample lists 85,000 to 100,000 clones; over 60% were seen once. The material sequenced was PBMCs. The source of these receptors is a man in his fifties or sixties in good health and CMV-seropositive.

CDR3: CASNLVSTGELFF. The DNA for the CDR3 is TGTGCCAGCAATTTGGTGAGCACCGGGGAGCTGTTTTTT. This chain uses TRBV2 with TRBJ2-2; D is ambiguous. The V and J ends lost 7 bases and 4 bases respectively, with 10 bases between them. The CDR3 sequence is 13 residues long. Looked up from germline, CDR1 is SNHLY and CDR2 is FYNNEI.

The V gene is TRBV5-5, the J gene TRBJ2-7; TRBD2 agrees at 11 bases. This CDR3 is 15 amino acids long. CDR1 is SGHKS, CDR2 YYEKEE, per germline (reference sequence). V lost 2 bases to trimming and J lost 3 bases; unmatched junction nucleotides: 4. The CDR3 DNA sequence: TGTGCCAGCAGCTTCGGGCTAGCGGGGGGCTACGAGCAGTACTTC. Translating it yields CASSFGLAGGYEQYF.

The genes are TRBV6-6 and TRBJ1-5; D might be TRBD1 (6 bases). The germline CDR1 and CDR2 sequences are MNHNY and SVGAGI (reference sequence). The CDR3 spans 14 residues. V lost 2 bases and J 5 bases, leaving 10 bases between the germline ends. The CDR3 protein is CASSYDDRHQPQHF. CDR3 DNA sequence: TGTGCCAGCAGTTACGATGACAGGCATCAGCCCCAGCATTTT.

As DNA, the CDR3 is TGCGCCAGCAGCTTGGCGGCAGGGGTGACCCAGTACTTC. Amino acids: CASSLAAGVTQYF. The rearrangement links TRBV5-1 to TRBJ2-5; possible D gene TRBD1, 6 bases. This CDR3 is built from 13 residues. Per the germline V gene, CDR1 is SGHRS and CDR2 is YFSETQ. V dropped 0 bases and J dropped 7 bases, with 10 bases sitting between them.

The V gene is TRBV7-3, the J gene TRBJ2-7; no clear D. Germline CDR1 reads SGHTA; CDR2 reads FQGTGA. V shed 0 bases and J shed 0 bases, with 6 bases lying between them. The CDR3 length is 14 residues. In DNA form, the CDR3 reads TGTGCCAGCAGCTTAACTCCGGGCTCCTACGAGCAGTACTTC. Translated: CASSLTPGSYEQYF. Together with reference TRBV7-3 and TRBJ2-7, the CDR3 gives the full variable domain: GAGVSQTPSNKVTEKGKYVELRCDPISGHTALYWYRQSLGQGPEFLIYFQGTGAADDSGLPNDRFFAVRPEGSVSTLKIQRTERGDSAVYLCASSLTPGSYEQYFGPGTRLTVT.

The J gene is TRBJ2-5, the V gene TRBV7-2, with 7 bases that match TRBD1. The J call is uncertain, as TRBJ2-7 better fits the DNA end. Germline V gene sequence: CDR1 SGHTA, CDR2 FQGNSA. This CDR3 is 15 amino acids long. CDR3 loop: CASSPGQLASSEQYF. CDR3 nucleotides: TGTGCCAGCAGCCCGGGACAGCTCGCTTCGTCCGAGCAGTACTTC.

The rearrangement links TRBV9 to TRBJ1-6; TRBD1 agrees at 7 bases. The CDR3 consists of 16 residues. V shed 3 bases, J shed 7 bases, and the junction held 10 bases outside the gene matches. Germline loops: CDR1 SGDLS, CDR2 YYNGEE. CDR3 coding DNA: TGTGCCAGCAGCGGAAGGGGGACAGCCTCAAATTCACCCCTCCACTTT. This sequence encodes CASSGRGTASNSPLHF.

V gene TRBV5-6 combines with J gene TRBJ1-5; 9 bases fit TRBD1. Germline CDR1 and CDR2: SGHDT and YYEEEE. The CDR3 extends over 14 amino acids. The junction had 6 bases not matched to a gene; V was cut back by 4 bases and J by 7 bases. Written as DNA, the CDR3 is TGTGCCAGCAGCGCAAACAGGGGGCTCCAGCCCCAGCATTTT. Its protein product is CASSANRGLQPQHF.

This chain links TRBV18 with TRBJ2-3; 10 bases map to TRBD1. V was clipped by 3 bases and J by 4 bases; unmatched bases: 4. This CDR3 contains 15 residues. Germline CDR1 and CDR2: KGHSH and LQKENI. CDR3 residues: CASSPTGGASDTQYF. As DNA, the CDR3 is TGTGCCAGCTCACCGACAGGGGGCGCTTCAGATACGCAGTATTTT.

This sequence joins TRBV6-5 and TRBJ2-7; 8 bases are shared with TRBD1. The CDR3 is 13 residues long. Germline trimming cut 5 bases from V and 1 base from J; bases unmatched to any gene: 1. Germline values: CDR1 MNHEY, CDR2 SVGAGI. The CDR3 sequence: CASSRTGSYEQYF. CDR3 nucleotide sequence: TGTGCCAGCAGTCGGACAGGGTCCTACGAGCAGTACTTC.

The rearrangement joins TRBV9 to TRBJ2-1; a weak D match, TRBD2 (6 bases). The V end was cut by 3 bases, the J end by 1 base, with 14 bases between. The CDR3 is 16 residues long. The germline V gene has CDR1 SGDLS and CDR2 YYNGEE. The CDR3, as DNA: TGTGCCAGCAGCGGACTCGGGACTCAATCCTACAATGAGCAGTTCTTC. Protein sequence: CASSGLGTQSYNEQFF. The variable domain in full, with the rest retrieved from reference TRBV9 and TRBJ2-1, is DSGVTQTPKHLITATGQRVTLRCSPRSGDLSVYWYQQSLDQGLQFLIQYYNGEERAKGNILERFSAQQFPDLHSELNLSSLELGDSALYFCASSGLGTQSYNEQFFGPGTRLTVL.

The V gene is TRBV5-3, the J gene TRBJ1-1; unclear D gene. TRBV5-3 has ORF status, its function being uncertain. The germline V and J ends were trimmed by 10 bases and 8 bases, with 9 bases remaining between them. The CDR3 is 9 residues long. CDR3 DNA sequence: TGTGCCGATGGGCCGGAAGCTTTCTTT. Protein product: CADGPEAFF.

J is TRBJ1-4 and V is TRBV6-5; TRBD1 matches at 10 bases. Germline values: CDR1 MNHEY, CDR2 SVGAGI. With 3 bases clipped from V and 9 bases from J, the junction kept 10 bases outside the gene matches. This CDR3 is 16 amino acids long. The CDR3 sequence is CASSYLGTGVSQKLFF. CDR3 in DNA: TGTGCCAGCAGTTATTTGGGGACAGGGGTTTCCCAAAAACTGTTTTTT.

This chain uses TRBV6-4 with TRBJ1-1, with a weak D call TRBD1 (6 bases). CDR3 length equals 15 residues. Germline V gene lookup returns CDR1 MRHNA and CDR2 SNTAGT. Trimming took off 4 bases at V and 1 base at J, with 13 bases between the two ends. The CDR3 DNA follows: TGTGCCAGCAGTGTGGGGGGGCGCGAGAACACTGAAGCTTTCTTT. Translation: CASSVGGRENTEAFF.

V and J are TRBV9 and TRBJ2-3, with D hard to call. CDR1 is SGDLS, CDR2 YYNGEE, per germline. The CDR3 length is 12 residues. Trimming cost V 4 bases and J 4 bases, with 7 bases left between them. CDR3 sequence: CASSPSPDTQYF. The CDR3 nucleotides are TGTGCCAGCAGCCCCTCCCCAGATACGCAGTATTTT. The variable domain in full, completed from reference TRBV9 and TRBJ2-3, reads DSGVTQTPKHLITATGQRVTLRCSPRSGDLSVYWYQQSLDQGLQFLIQYYNGEERAKGNILERFSAQQFPDLHSELNLSSLELGDSALYFCASSPSPDTQYFGPGTRLTVL.

V usage is TRBV5-1 and J usage is TRBJ2-5; tentatively, D is TRBD2 (6 bases). The CDR3 totals 15 residues. Germline CDR1 reads SGHRS; CDR2 reads YFSETQ. The ends were cut back, 4 bases at V and 2 bases at J, with 15 bases in the middle. In nucleotides, the CDR3 is TGCGCCAGCAGCCCACTGGCGGGACCACAAGAGACCCAGTACTTC. This gives the protein CASSPLAGPQETQYF.

The chain recombines TRBV2 with TRBJ2-1; 10 bases align to TRBD2. CDR1 is SNHLY, CDR2 FYNNEI, per germline. The CDR3 has 17 residues. V gave up 6 bases and J gave up 0 bases; unmatched junction bases: 8. CDR3: CASRDGAGGPSYNEQFF. CDR3 in DNA: TGTGCCAGCAGGGACGGAGCGGGGGGGCCCTCCTACAATGAGCAGTTCTTC.

V is TRBV15 and J is TRBJ1-5; maybe TRBD1 (6 bases). Germline V gene sequence: CDR1 LNHNV, CDR2 YYDKDF (reference sequence). The CDR3 spans 14 residues. V shed 4 bases and J shed 5 bases, with 12 bases lying between them. The CDR3 region is CATSTGGRDQPQHF. The CDR3 DNA reads TGTGCCACCAGCACGGGGGGCAGAGATCAGCCCCAGCATTTT.

V usage is TRBV9 and J usage is TRBJ1-3; TRBD1 aligns across 8 bases. The germline gives CDR1 SGDLS, CDR2 YYNGEE. After removal of 1 base from V and 4 bases from J, the junction contained 4 bases not matched to a gene. The CDR3 is made up of 15 amino acids. The CDR3, as DNA: TGTGCCAGCAGCGTACAGGGGGCTGGAGGAAACACCATATATTTT. Translating gives CASSVQGAGGNTIYF.

The rearrangement uses TRBV2 and TRBJ2-5; D is unresolved. The V and J ends lost 4 bases and 0 bases respectively, with 6 bases between them. The CDR3 sequence is 13 residues long. Germline V gene lookup returns CDR1 SNHLY and CDR2 FYNNEI. The CDR3 is CASSVDYQETQYF. CDR3 nucleotides: TGTGCCAGCAGTGTCGACTACCAAGAGACCCAGTACTTC.

In its sample, this clone was seen a few times. V and J are TRBV6-5 and TRBJ2-7, with TRBD1 matching over 7 bases. Losses at the gene ends were 9 bases for V and 2 bases for J; bases not matched to a gene: 7. CDR3 length: 13 residues. Germline-derived CDR1 and CDR2 are MNHEY and SVGAGI. The CDR3 spells CASKGAQPYEQYF. The CDR3 nucleotides read TGTGCCAGTAAGGGGGCGCAGCCCTACGAGCAGTACTTC.

The chain carries TRBV5-8 and TRBJ2-4, with D perhaps matching TRBD2 (5 bases). This CDR3 has 17 residues. The V gene lost 4 bases and the J gene lost 8 bases, with 25 bases spanning the gap. Looked up from germline, CDR1 is SGHTS and CDR2 is YDEGEE. The CDR3 loop reads CASSPAEGGPMWDIQYF. The CDR3 DNA sequence: TGTGCCAGCAGCCCCGCTGAGGGCGGACCCATGTGGGACATTCAGTACTTC.

This chain uses TRBV5-4 with TRBJ2-7, with 7 bases matching TRBD1. Trimming at V came to 4 bases and at J to 4 bases, leaving 8 bases not matched to a gene. The V gene's germline CDR1 is SGHNT and CDR2 YYREEE (reference sequence). CDR3 length equals 14 residues. CDR3 sequence: CASSPRRGLYEQYF. The CDR3 nucleotides read TGTGCCAGCAGCCCGAGAAGGGGGCTTTACGAGCAGTACTTC.

The chain employs TRBV7-8 and TRBJ2-5; TRBD2 matches 8 bases. The trim removed 6 bases at V and 4 bases at J, leaving 13 bases unmatched. CDR3 length: 16 residues. Looked up from germline, CDR1 is SGHVS and CDR2 is FQNEAQ. In nucleotides, the CDR3 is TGTGCCAGCAGTACCGACAGCGGGGGTCTGGGAGAGACCCAGTACTTC. The encoded protein is CASSTDSGGLGETQYF. The whole variable domain, remainder taken from reference TRBV7-8 and TRBJ2-5, is GAGVSQSPRYKVAKRGQDVALRCDPISGHVSLFWYQQALGQGPEFLTYFQNEAQLDKSGLPSDRFFAERPEGSVSTLKIQRTQQEDSAVYLCASSTDSGGLGETQYFGPGTRLLVL.

V gene TRBV7-2 combines with J gene TRBJ1-2; 7 nucleotides align to TRBD1. The CDR3 runs 13 residues. Trimming took 5 bases from V and 3 from J; bases not matched to a gene: 3. CDR1 and CDR2 (germline): SGHTA, FQGNSA. CDR3 sequence (DNA): TGTGCCAGCAGCCTCGACAGGGACTATGGCTACACCTTC. Amino acid sequence: CASSLDRDYGYTF.

This sequence joins TRBV18 and TRBJ2-7; D possibly corresponds to TRBD2 (6 bases). Trimming shortened V by 6 bases and J by 3 bases, and 15 bases separated the two germline ends. The CDR3 loop spans 14 amino acids. Germline CDR1 reads KGHSH; CDR2 reads LQKENI. The CDR3 reads CASSRRANVYEQYF. As DNA, the CDR3 is TGTGCCAGCTCCCGGAGGGCTAACGTCTACGAGCAGTACTTC. Drawing the rest from reference TRBV18 and TRBJ2-7, the complete variable domain is NAGVMQNPRHLVRRRGQEARLRCSPMKGHSHVYWYRQLPEEGLKFMVYLQKENIIDESGMPKERFSAEFPKEGPSILRIQQVVRGDSAAYFCASSRRANVYEQYFGPGTRLTVT.

Only a few counts were recorded for this clone. The J gene is TRBJ1-1, the V gene TRBV7-2; D unresolved. This CDR3 spans 13 amino acids. Looked up from germline, CDR1 is SGHTA and CDR2 is FQGNSA. Trimming left V 3 bases short and J 0 bases short, with 5 bases between. The CDR3 loop reads CASSFSVNTEAFF. CDR3 nucleotides: TGTGCCAGCAGCTTCTCAGTGAACACTGAAGCTTTCTTT.